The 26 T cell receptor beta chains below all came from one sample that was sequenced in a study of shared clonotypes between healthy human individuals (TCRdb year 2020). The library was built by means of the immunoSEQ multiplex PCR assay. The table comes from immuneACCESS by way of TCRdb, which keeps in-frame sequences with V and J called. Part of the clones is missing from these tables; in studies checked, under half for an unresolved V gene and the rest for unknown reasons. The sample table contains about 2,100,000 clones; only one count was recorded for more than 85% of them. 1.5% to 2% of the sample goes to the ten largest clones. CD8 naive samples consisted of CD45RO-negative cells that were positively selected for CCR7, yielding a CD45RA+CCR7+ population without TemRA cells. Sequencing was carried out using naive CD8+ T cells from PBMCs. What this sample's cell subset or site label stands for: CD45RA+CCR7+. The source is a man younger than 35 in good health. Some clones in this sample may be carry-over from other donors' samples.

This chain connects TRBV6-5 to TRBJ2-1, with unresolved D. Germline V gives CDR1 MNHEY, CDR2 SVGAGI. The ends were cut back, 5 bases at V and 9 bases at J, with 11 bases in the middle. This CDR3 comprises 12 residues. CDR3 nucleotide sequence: TGTGCCAGCAGTCCGGGCTCCGGTGAGCAGTTCTTC. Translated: CASSPGSGEQFF.

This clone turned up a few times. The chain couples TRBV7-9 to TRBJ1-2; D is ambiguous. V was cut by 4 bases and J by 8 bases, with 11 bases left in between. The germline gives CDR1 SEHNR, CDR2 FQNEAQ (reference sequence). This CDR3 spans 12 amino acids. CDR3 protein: CASSSVSGGYTF. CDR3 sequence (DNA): TGTGCCAGCAGCTCGGTGTCAGGCGGCTACACCTTC.

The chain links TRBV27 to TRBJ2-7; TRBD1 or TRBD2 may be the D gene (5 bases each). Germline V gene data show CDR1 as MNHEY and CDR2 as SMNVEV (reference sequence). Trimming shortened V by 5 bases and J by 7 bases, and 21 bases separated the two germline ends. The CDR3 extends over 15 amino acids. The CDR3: CASSHRDPGLGEQYF. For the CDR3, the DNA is TGTGCCAGCAGTCACCGGGACCCAGGCCTCGGGGAGCAGTACTTC.

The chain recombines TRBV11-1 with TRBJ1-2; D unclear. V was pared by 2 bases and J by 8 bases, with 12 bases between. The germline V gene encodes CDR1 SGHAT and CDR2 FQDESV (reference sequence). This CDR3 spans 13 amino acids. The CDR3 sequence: CASSLQAGEGYTF. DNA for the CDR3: TGTGCCAGCAGCTTACAAGCCGGGGAAGGCTACACCTTC. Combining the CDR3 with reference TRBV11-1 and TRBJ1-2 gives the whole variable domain EAEVAQSPRYKITEKSQAVAFWCDPISGHATLYWYRQILGQGPELLVQFQDESVVDDSQLPKDRFSAERLKGVDSTLKIQPAELGDSAMYLCASSLQAGEGYTFGSGTRLTVV.

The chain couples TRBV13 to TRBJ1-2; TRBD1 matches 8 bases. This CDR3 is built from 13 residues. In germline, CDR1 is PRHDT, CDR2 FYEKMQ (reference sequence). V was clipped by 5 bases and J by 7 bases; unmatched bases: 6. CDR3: CASSAQGAGGYTF. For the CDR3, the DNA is TGTGCCAGCAGCGCCCAGGGGGCTGGTGGCTACACCTTC.

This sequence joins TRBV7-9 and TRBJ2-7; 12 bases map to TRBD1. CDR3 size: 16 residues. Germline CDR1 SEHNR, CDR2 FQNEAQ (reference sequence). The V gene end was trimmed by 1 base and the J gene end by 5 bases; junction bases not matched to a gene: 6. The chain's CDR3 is CASSLVAGQGADEQYF. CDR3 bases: TGTGCCAGCAGCTTAGTCGCGGGACAGGGGGCGGACGAGCAGTACTTC.

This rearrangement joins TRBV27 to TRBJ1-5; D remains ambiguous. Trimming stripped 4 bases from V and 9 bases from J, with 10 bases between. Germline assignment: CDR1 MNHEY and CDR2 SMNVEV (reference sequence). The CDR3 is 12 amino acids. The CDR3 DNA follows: TGTGCCAGCAGTTCCCCTACTGGGCCCCAGCATTTT. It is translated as CASSSPTGPQHF.

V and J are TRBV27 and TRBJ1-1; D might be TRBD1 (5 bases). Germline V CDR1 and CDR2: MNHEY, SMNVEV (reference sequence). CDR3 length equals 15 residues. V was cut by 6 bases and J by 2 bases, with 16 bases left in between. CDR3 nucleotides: TGTGCCAGCAGCCTGGGGGTGGCCCTTAACACTGAAGCTTTCTTT. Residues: CASSLGVALNTEAFF.

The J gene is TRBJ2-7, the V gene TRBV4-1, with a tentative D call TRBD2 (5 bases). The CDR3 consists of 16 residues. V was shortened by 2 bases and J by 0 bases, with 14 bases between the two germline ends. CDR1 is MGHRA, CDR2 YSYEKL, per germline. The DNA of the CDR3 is TGCGCCAGCAGCCAACGGACGGGTGGGAGCTCCTACGAGCAGTACTTC. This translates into CASSQRTGGSSYEQYF.

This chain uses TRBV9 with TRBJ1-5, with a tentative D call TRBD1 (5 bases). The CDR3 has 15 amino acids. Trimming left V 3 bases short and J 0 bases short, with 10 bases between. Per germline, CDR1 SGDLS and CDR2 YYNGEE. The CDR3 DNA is TGTGCCAGCAGCGCTGGGACGGTTAGCAATCAGCCCCAGCATTTT. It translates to CASSAGTVSNQPQHF.

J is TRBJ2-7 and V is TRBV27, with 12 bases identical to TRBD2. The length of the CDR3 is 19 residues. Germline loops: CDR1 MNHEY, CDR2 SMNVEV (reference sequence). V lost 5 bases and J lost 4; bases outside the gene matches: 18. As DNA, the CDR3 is TGTGCCAGCAGTCTAAAAGGCCTAGCGGGAGGGCGGTTCAAGTACGAGCAGTACTTC. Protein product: CASSLKGLAGGRFKYEQYF.

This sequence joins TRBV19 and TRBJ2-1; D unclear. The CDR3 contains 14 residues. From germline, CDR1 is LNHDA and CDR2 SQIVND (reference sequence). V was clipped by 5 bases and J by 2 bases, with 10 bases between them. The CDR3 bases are TGTGCCAGTAGTTGGAAGGGCCCCTACAATGAGCAGTTCTTC. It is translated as CASSWKGPYNEQFF.

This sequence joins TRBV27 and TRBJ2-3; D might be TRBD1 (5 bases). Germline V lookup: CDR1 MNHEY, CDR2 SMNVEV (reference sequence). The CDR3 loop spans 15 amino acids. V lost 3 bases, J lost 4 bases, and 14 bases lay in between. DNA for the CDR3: TGTGCCAGCAGTTTCTCCCCCACAGGTTCAGATACGCAGTATTTT. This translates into CASSFSPTGSDTQYF.

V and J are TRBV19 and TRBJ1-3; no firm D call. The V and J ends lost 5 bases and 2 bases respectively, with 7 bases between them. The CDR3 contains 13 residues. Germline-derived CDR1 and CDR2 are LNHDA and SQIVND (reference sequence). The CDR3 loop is CASSPTAGNTIYF. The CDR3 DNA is TGTGCCAGTAGTCCAACGGCTGGAAACACCATATATTTT.

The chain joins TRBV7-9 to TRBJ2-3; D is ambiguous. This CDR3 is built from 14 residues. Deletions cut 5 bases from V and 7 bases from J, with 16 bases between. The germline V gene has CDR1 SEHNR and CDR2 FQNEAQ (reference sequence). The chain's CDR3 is CASSPRTLSNTQYF. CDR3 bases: TGTGCCAGCAGCCCTCGCACCCTATCAAATACGCAGTATTTT. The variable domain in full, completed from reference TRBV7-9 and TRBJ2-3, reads DTGVSQNPRHKITKRGQNVTFRCDPISEHNRLYWYRQTLGQGPEFLTYFQNEAQLEKSRLLSDRFSAERPKGSFSTLEIQRTEQGDSAMYLCASSPRTLSNTQYFGPGTRLTVL.

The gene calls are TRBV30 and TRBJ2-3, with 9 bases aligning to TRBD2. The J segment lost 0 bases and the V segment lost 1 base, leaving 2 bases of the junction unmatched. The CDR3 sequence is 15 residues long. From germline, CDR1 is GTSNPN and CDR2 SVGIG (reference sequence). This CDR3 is CAWSGTSVSTDTQYF. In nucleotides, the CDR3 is TGTGCCTGGAGTGGGACTAGCGTTAGCACAGATACGCAGTATTTT.

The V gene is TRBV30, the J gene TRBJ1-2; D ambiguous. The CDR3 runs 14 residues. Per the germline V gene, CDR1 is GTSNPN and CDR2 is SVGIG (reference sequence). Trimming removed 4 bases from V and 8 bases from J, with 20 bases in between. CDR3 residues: CAWTPSRRAGGYTF. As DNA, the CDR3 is TGTGCCTGGACCCCGTCGCGGAGGGCGGGCGGCTACACCTTC.

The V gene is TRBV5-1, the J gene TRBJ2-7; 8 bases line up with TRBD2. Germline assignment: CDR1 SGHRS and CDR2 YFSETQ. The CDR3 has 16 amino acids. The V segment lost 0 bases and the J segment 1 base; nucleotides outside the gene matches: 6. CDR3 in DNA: TGCGCCAGCAGCTTGGTCGGTAGCGGGGCTTCCTACGAGCAGTACTTC. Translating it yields CASSLVGSGASYEQYF.

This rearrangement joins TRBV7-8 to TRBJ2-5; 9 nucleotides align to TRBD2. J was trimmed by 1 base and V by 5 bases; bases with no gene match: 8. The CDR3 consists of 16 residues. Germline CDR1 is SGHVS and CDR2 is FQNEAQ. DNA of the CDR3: TGTGCCAGCAGCCTAAGACTAGCGGAGCTCCAAGAGACCCAGTACTTC. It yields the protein CASSLRLAELQETQYF.

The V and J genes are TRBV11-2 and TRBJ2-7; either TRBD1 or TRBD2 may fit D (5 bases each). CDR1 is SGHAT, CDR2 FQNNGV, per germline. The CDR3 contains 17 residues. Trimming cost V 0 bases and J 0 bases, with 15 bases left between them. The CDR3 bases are TGTGCCAGCAGCTTAGACCGGGGCGGACCCCGCTCCTACGAGCAGTACTTC. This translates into CASSLDRGGPRSYEQYF.

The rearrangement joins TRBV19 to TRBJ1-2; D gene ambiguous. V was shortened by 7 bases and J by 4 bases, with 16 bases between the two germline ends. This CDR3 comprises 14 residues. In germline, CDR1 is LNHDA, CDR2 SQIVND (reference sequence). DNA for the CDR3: TGTGCCAGTAAGCCGGCGCCGTCTGCCTATGGCTACACCTTC. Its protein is CASKPAPSAYGYTF. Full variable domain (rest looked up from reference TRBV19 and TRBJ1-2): DGGITQSPKYLFRKEGQNVTLSCEQNLNHDAMYWYRQDPGQGLRLIYYSQIVNDFQKGDIAEGYSVSREKKESFPLTVTSAQKNPTAFYLCASKPAPSAYGYTFGSGTRLTVV.

This CDR3 reads CAISESAGTHYGYTF. For the CDR3, the DNA is TGTGCCATCAGTGAGTCGGCGGGGACGCACTATGGCTACACCTTC. The V gene is TRBV10-3, the J gene TRBJ1-2, with D perhaps TRBD1 (5 bases). Germline V gives CDR1 ENHRY, CDR2 SYGVKD. V was trimmed by 0 bases and J by 3 bases, leaving 11 bases between them. This CDR3 comprises 15 residues.

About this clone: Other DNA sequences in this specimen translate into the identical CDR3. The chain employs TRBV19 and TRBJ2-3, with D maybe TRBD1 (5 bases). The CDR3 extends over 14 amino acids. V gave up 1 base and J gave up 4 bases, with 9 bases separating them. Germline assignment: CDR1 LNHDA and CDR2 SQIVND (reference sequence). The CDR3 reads CASSIGTGSDTQYF. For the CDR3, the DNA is TGTGCCAGTAGTATAGGTACAGGCTCAGATACGCAGTATTTT.

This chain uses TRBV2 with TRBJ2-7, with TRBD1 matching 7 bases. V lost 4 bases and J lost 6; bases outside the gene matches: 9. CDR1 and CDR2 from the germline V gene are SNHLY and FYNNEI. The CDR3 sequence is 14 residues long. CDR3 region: CASSALTGQSEQYF. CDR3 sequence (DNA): TGTGCCAGCAGTGCACTGACAGGGCAGAGCGAGCAGTACTTC.

The CDR3 region is CASSLGGLMNTEAFF. CDR3 coding DNA: TGTGCCAGCAGCTTAGGCGGCCTAATGAACACTGAAGCTTTCTTT. The chain joins TRBV11-2 to TRBJ1-1; no clear D gene. V lost 1 base, J lost 0 bases, and 9 bases lay in between. This CDR3 is 15 amino acids long. Germline V CDR1 and CDR2: SGHAT, FQNNGV.

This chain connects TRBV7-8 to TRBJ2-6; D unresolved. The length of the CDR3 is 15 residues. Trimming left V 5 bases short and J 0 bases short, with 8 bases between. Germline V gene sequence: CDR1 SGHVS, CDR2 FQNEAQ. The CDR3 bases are TGTGCCAGCAGCCAGATTAGCTCTGGGGCCAACGTCCTGACTTTC. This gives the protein CASSQISSGANVLTF.